The following is a T cell receptor (beta chain) sequence with its context. Its antigen remains unidentified. Within one base of it there is no much larger clone, and no base qualities were kept. The sample is drawn from a study of cytomegalovirus exposure and HLA in healthy donors (dated by TCRdb to 2017 to 2019). Study-level background: An earlier analysis of several hundred of the donors reported 276 Gb of sequence data and roughly 120 million unique TCR beta sequences obtained from 150 million to 200 million T cells. An early release covering 500 to 750 HLA-typed donors comprised approximately 290 gigabases of sequencing data and tens of millions of unique TCR sequences. Among the roughly 410 genotyped donors, around 81% belonged to the genetic ancestry cluster associated with self-reported Caucasian donors. The study aimed to test whether signatures of past pathogen exposure could be identified by cataloging public T cell receptors. The study used immunosequencing to profile the T cell repertoires of several hundred subjects and linked those repertoires to cytomegalovirus serostatus. In addition to the first cohort of 666 subjects, a separate validation cohort of approximately 130 different subjects was used. The study combined high-throughput TCR immunosequencing, statistical association of individual TCRs with disease status, and machine learning to predict cytomegalovirus infection status. A later analysis re-examined previously published TCR beta repertoires from 500 to 700 donors and added high-resolution HLA genotyping to investigate patterns of TCR occurrence. Rather than using new phenotypic data, the later analysis identified candidate immune exposures from TCR beta sequences and from how often those sequences occurred across donors. To decide whether each TCR beta V gene segment behaved as functional or pseudogenic, an earlier analysis of some 580 of the donors relied on high-throughput TCR beta sequencing. Alongside the repertoire data, information on donor age, sex, ethnicity and CMV serostatus was compiled. Genome-wide SNP genotypes for about 65% of the roughly 670 donors were used in a later genetic analysis, which treated that subset as a discovery cohort. All discovery cohort repertoires had been generated on a single sequencing platform. HLA typing included class I and class II loci at four-digit resolution. The number of donors typed differed by locus, with about 629-630 for A, B, C, DRB1 and DQB1, more than 500 for DQA1, 600 to 610 for DPA1, and some 470 for DPB1. Because of strong linkage in the cohort, roughly five DR-DQ haplotypes were treated as single units for association and clustering. On average, roughly 240,000 unique TCR beta nucleotide sequences were sequenced per donor among some 420 genotyped donors of the cohort, with roughly 18% of those sequences being non-productive.

The study at large found these results: In both the original and validation cohorts, the classifier was reported to diagnose cytomegalovirus status with high specificity and sensitivity. Because HLA typing was unavailable for some donors at each locus, only the typed subset was used in association tests. A later analysis found that TCR association rates varied across HLA loci, with DRB1 alleles showing the most associated TCRs and HLA-C alleles the fewest. V-gene and J-gene trimming of TCR beta chains was associated with a missense DCLRE1C variant in a later genetic analysis, and the association was replicated in an independent cohort. According to a later analysis, parvovirus B19, influenza, CMV and Epstein-Barr virus appeared linked to several top co-occurrence clusters. Most CMV-associated TCR beta chains appeared to be HLA-restricted in a later analysis, and the HLA associations seemed to be driven largely by CMV exposure. Correlated functional status among segregating V segments might reflect linkage disequilibrium, but an unknown experimental factor could not be ruled out. In vitro tests confirmed that three of the cytomegalovirus-associated TCR beta chains recognize cytomegalovirus antigens. In an earlier analysis of approximately 590 of the donors, most TCR beta V segments were observed in productive rearrangements about 90% or about 30% of the time, broadly matching IMGT annotations. Presence/absence analyses assumed roughly uniform sequencing depth across donors, an assumption that may not hold. In this cohort, only TCR beta chains were sequenced, and detectable features were limited by the absence of alpha or paired-chain data. A total of around 150 TCR beta chains were listed by the study as associated with cytomegalovirus. Immune exposure information for the cohort was limited to CMV serostatus. The sequencing pipeline was judged likely to have produced a cluster of highly shared sequence variants as a technical artifact. A further reported finding was that TCR beta sequences accurately predicted the HLA-A and HLA-B alleles for most subjects in the first cohort. The 87-base-pair reads could not distinguish some IMGT-functional V segments, including TRBV6-2 and TRBV6-3, so those segments were excluded. Because counts were too low, about 18 rarely observed V segments, including chromosome 9 orphons, were excluded from the earlier analysis of 500 to 700 of the donors. According to the authors, the approach could potentially be generalized to other disease states and immunological phenotypes. According to a later genetic analysis, donors in an Asian-associated ancestry cluster had fewer N-insertions in productive TCRs than the approximately 700-donor mean. Specific HLA alleles were associated with 15,000 to 20,000 TCR beta sequences at a false discovery rate of 0.05 in a later analysis. Compared with equally common non-associated chains, HLA-associated TCR beta chains in a later analysis were more clonally expanded and had lower generation probabilities. Assigning TCR associations to individual alleles was difficult when HLA alleles, especially DR and DQ, strongly co-occurred. Most TCR sequences were observed very rarely across donors, whereas some public TCRs were present in many individuals.

The library relied on the immunoSEQ multiplex PCR assay. The multiplex PCR relied on a mix of 60 forward primers for TCR Vbeta segments and 13 reverse primers for TCR Jbeta segments. Amplification of the CDR3 region of rearranged TCR beta genes was performed with a multiplex PCR assay on genomic DNA. The Illumina HiSeq System was used to sequence the amplified TCR beta libraries as 87-base-pair reads. As for the original processing: In a later analysis, tens of millions of unique TCR beta chains were counted across the 500 to 850 repertoires, and around 10 million of these chains were shared by at least two donors. A nearest-neighbor algorithm error-corrected the raw reads and collapsed the reads into unique sequences, merging closely related sequences to remove PCR and sequencing errors. To assign V, D and J gene segments, CDR3 sequences were aligned to IMGT reference sequences. Each retained sequence needed at least a six-nucleotide match to both a V gene segment and a J gene segment. A rearrangement was called productive if the CDR3 had no stop codons and remained in frame with V and J, and every other rearrangement was called non-productive. Following IMGT convention, CDR3 was defined as the stretch from the second conserved V-encoded cysteine to the conserved J-encoded phenylalanine. The earlier analysis of some 540 of the donors excluded any sequence lacking an unambiguous match to a single V gene segment. In an earlier analysis of more than 500 of the donors, a V segment was called functional when productive rearrangements were above 56.7%, and segregating when the standard deviation between donors exceeded 5%. A statistical classification framework was built to diagnose cytomegalovirus status from the catalog of TCR beta chain sequences. In a later analysis, V and J genes were assigned by comparing TCR nucleotide sequences against IMGT/GENE-DB human TR gene sequences. Using the TCRdist pipeline, a later analysis assigned CDR3 sequences along with most-parsimonious VDJ recombination scenarios. In a later analysis, each TCR beta chain was defined by its CDR3 amino acid sequence together with its V-gene family, and reads lacking a unique V-gene family were excluded. A later analysis removed 550 to 650 highly shared, low-generation-probability nucleotide sequences to deal with suspected cross-contamination and a sequencing artifact. In a later analysis, a clonal expansion index was calculated for each public chain from normalized within-repertoire ranks of inferred template counts. In a later analysis, generation probabilities were computed with a VDJ recombination model fitted to out-of-frame rearrangements, and the resulting probabilities were checked against IGoR. In a later analysis, hypergeometric tests were used to score TCR-TCR, TCR-HLA and TCR-CMV co-occurrence, with a repertoire-size bias correction applied to TCR pairs. In a later analysis, false discovery rates were estimated by permuting HLA or CMV assignments 20 times. A later analysis grouped co-occurring TCRs with DBSCAN, adding TCRdist sequence similarity when clustering within HLA-allele-positive subsets. Repertoires with fewer than 30,000 or more than 120,000 public chains, plus five repertoires with anomalous nucleotide sharing, were excluded from co-occurrence clustering. The table was pulled from immuneACCESS by TCRdb, which kept in-frame rearrangements only. Such tables lose some clones; where checked, under half of the loss comes from unresolved V genes, and the rest has no known cause. V, J and clone size reflect that table, while D and trimming were determined from the DNA. The sample table records some 110,000 clones; about 76% of these occur just once. The ten top clones hold 4.8% of the sample.

Measured from the cysteine to the phenylalanine, the CDR3 is 13 residues long. Only CDR3 DNA remains: 39 bases, in frame from the first base. The junction carries 12 bases between V and J, which are trimmed by 5 bases and 7 bases respectively. Taken from the germline V gene, the CDR1 and CDR2 loops are KGHSH and LQKENI. The cohort was made up of several hundred healthy bone marrow donors. At the time of sampling, all cohort members were nominally healthy, though unrecorded immune exposures were likely present. The donor was CMV seropositive and belonged to the group of 250 to 300 seropositive cohort members. Each donor provided a peripheral blood sample, and peripheral blood mononuclear cells were used for TCR beta sequencing. The Qiagen DNeasy Blood Extraction Kit was used to extract genomic DNA from the blood cell samples.

Sequenced material: PBMCs. The TCR originated in a man aged 25-45 years in good health and CMV-seropositive. The sequence is built from TRBV18 and TRBJ1-5; 6 matching bases give a weak D call of TRBD1. For the CDR3, the sequence is CASSSTGTQPQHF. The DNA reads as follows: TGTGCCAGCTCAAGTACAGGGACCCAGCCCCAGCATTTT.